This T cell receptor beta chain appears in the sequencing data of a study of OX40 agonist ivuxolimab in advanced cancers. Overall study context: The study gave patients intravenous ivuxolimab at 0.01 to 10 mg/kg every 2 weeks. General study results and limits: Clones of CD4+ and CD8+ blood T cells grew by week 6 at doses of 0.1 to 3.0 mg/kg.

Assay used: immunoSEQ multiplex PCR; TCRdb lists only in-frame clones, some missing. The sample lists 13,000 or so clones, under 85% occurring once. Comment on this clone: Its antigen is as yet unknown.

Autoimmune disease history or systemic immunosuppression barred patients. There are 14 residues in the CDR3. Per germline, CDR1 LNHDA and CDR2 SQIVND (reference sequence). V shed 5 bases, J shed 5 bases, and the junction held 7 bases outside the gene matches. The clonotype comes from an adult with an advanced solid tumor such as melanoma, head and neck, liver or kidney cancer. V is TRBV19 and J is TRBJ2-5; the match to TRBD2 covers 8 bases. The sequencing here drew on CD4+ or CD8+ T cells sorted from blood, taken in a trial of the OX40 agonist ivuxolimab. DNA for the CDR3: TGTGCCAGTAGTTTTCACTCGGGAGGGGAGACCCAGTACTTC. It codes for CASSFHSGGETQYF.